This T cell receptor beta chain was recovered during a study of T cell repertoires in aging, cancer and after chemotherapy. Peripheral blood genomic DNA, not sorted cells or RNA, was the template. The CDR3 has 15 residues. Trimming at V came to 5 bases and at J to 5 bases, leaving 10 bases not matched to a gene. Germline V gives CDR1 MNHEY, CDR2 SVGAGI. TRB rearrangements spanning V, D and J were amplified using mixed TRB-A/B primers. TCRdb recomputed calls from the multiplex PCR reads with MiXCR, one row per CDR3 protein. The sample includes around 13,000 distinct CDR3 sequences, roughly 35% of them seen just once. This clonotype was detected only a few times.

The rearrangement links TRBV6-5 to TRBJ2-7, with 9 bases matching TRBD1. The sequenced material came from blood. The source is a human donor in good health. The donor label of this sample is uncertain. CDR3 DNA sequence: TGTGCCAGCAGTCGTCCGGGACAGGGTACCCACGAGCAGTACTTC. Its protein is CASSRPGQGTHEQYF.